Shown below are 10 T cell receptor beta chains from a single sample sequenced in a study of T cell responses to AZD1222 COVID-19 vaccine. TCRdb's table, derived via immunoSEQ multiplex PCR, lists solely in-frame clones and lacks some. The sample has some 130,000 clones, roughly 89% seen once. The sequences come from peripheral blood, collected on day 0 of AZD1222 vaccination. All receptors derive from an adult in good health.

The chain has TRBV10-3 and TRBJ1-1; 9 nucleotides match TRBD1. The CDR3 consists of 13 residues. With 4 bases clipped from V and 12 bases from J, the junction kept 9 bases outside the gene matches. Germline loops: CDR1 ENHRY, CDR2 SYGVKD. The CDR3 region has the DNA TGTGCCATCAGTGGTTCGGGACAGGGTGGGACTTTCTTT. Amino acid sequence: CAISGSGQGGTFF.

As DNA, the CDR3 is TGTGCCAGCAGTACCGTGAGACAGGGGTCCTACGAGCAGTACTTC. Its protein is CASSTVRQGSYEQYF. This chain joins TRBV6-2 or TRBV6-3 and TRBJ2-7; 8 nucleotides align to TRBD1. V trimming: 5 bases; J trimming: 1 base; junction bases outside the gene matches: 7. CDR3 length: 15 amino acids. In germline, CDR1 is MNHEY, CDR2 SVGEGT.

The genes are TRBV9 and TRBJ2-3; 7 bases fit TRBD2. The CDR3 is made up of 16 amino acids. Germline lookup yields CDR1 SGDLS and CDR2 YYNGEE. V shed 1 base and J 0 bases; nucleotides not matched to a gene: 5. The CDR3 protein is CASSVRDSGSTDTQYF. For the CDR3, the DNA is TGTGCCAGCAGCGTAAGGGATAGCGGGAGCACAGATACGCAGTATTTT.

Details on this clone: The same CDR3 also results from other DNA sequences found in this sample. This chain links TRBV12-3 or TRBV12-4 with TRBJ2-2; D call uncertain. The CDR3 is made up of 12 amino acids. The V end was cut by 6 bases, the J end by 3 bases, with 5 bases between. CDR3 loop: CASSLDTGELFF. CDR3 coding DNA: TGTGCCAGCAGCCTAGACACCGGGGAGCTGTTTTTT.

CDR3: CASSPTGAAGPYNEQFF. In DNA, the CDR3 is TGTGCCAGCAGTCCGACAGGGGCCGCGGGGCCCTACAATGAGCAGTTCTTC. The rearrangement links TRBV6-2 or TRBV6-3 to TRBJ2-1, with TRBD1 matching 8 bases. Per the germline V gene, CDR1 is MNHEY and CDR2 is SVGEGT. The CDR3 is made up of 17 amino acids. The J segment lost 2 bases and the V segment lost 5 bases, leaving 11 bases of the junction unmatched.

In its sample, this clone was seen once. The CDR3 nucleotides are TGTGCCAGCAGTTCTGACAGCCACAATGAGCAGTTCTTC. This gives the protein CASSSDSHNEQFF. V usage is TRBV7-3 and J usage is TRBJ2-1; D may be TRBD1 (5 bases). Germline CDR1 reads SGHTA; CDR2 reads FQGTGA. This CDR3 is built from 13 residues. V gave up 6 bases and J gave up 5 bases, with 11 bases separating them.

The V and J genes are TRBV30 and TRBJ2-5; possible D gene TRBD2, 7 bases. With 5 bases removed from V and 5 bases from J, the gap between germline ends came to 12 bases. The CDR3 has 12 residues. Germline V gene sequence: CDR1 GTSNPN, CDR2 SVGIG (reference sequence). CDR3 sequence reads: CAWEGGTETQYF. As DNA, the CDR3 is TGTGCCTGGGAGGGGGGGACTGAGACCCAGTACTTC.

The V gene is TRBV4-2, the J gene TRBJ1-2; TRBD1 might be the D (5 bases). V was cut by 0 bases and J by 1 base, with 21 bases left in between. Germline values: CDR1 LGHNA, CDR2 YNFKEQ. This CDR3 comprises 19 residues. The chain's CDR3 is CASSQEGDSGREDNYGYTF. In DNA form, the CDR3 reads TGTGCCAGCAGCCAAGAGGGGGATAGCGGCAGGGAGGATAACTATGGCTACACCTTC.

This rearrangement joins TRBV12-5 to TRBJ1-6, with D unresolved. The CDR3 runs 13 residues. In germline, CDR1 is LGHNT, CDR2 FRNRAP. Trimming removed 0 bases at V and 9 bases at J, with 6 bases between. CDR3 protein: CASGLVLGSPLHF. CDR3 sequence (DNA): TGTGCTAGTGGTTTGGTACTTGGTTCACCCCTCCACTTT. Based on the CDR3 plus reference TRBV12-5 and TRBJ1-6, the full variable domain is DARVTQTPRHKVTEMGQEVTMRCQPILGHNTVFWYRQTMMQGLELLAYFRNRAPLDDSGMPKDRFSAEMPDATLATLKIQPSEPRDSAVYFCASGLVLGSPLHFGNGTRLTVT.

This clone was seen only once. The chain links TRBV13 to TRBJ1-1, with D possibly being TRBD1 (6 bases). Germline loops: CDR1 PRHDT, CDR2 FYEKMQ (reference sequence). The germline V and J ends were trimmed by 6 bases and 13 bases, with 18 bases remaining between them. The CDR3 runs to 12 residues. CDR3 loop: CASRLQGRAVFF. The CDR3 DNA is TGTGCCAGCAGACTCCAGGGGAGGGCGGTTTTCTTT.